These 30 T cell receptor beta chains were all obtained from the same sample, sequenced in a study of T cell responses to AZD1222 COVID-19 vaccine. Here immunoSEQ multiplex PCR was the method, and the copy in TCRdb shows in-frame clones only, minus some. The data show 150,000 to 200,000 clones, roughly 94% seen once. The sequencing here drew on peripheral blood, taken 28 days after the second AZD1222 dose. The receptors were sampled from an adult who received the AZD1222 COVID-19 vaccine.

The rearrangement uses TRBV5-1 and TRBJ2-1, with TRBD2 as a possible D gene (5 bases). Trimming shortened V by 4 bases and J by 9 bases, and 26 bases separated the two germline ends. Per the germline V gene, CDR1 is SGHRS and CDR2 is YFSETQ. The CDR3 sequence is 17 residues long. CDR3 residues: CASSQALGLAEVGEQFF. In nucleotides, the CDR3 is TGCGCCAGCAGCCAGGCTCTCGGGCTAGCAGAGGTGGGTGAGCAGTTCTTC.

The J gene is TRBJ2-1, the V gene TRBV24-1; possibly TRBD2 for D (6 bases). The germline V gene has CDR1 KGHDR and CDR2 SFDVKD. CDR3 size: 14 residues. V was clipped by 8 bases and J by 1 base, with 11 bases between them. CDR3 region: CATTGDGSYNEQFF. The CDR3 coding sequence is TGTGCCACCACGGGGGACGGGTCCTACAATGAGCAGTTCTTC.

The rearrangement links TRBV7-2 to TRBJ2-3; TRBD1 or TRBD2 may be the D gene (5 bases each). V was trimmed by 3 bases and J by 3 bases, leaving 7 bases between them. Germline CDR1 is SGHTA and CDR2 is FQGNSA. This CDR3 is built from 13 residues. This chain's CDR3 is CASSLGPTDTQYF. In DNA form, the CDR3 reads TGTGCCAGCAGCTTGGGACCTACAGATACGCAGTATTTT.

The rearrangement links TRBV29-1 to TRBJ1-1; TRBD1 matches at 7 bases. The germline V gene encodes CDR1 SQVTM and CDR2 ANQGSEA. Losses at the gene ends were 6 bases for V and 0 bases for J; bases not matched to a gene: 7. The CDR3 is made up of 14 amino acids. CDR3 loop: CSVEAQGMNTEAFF. As DNA, the CDR3 is TGCAGCGTCGAGGCACAGGGGATGAACACTGAAGCTTTCTTT.

This clone was seen a single time. The J gene is TRBJ2-5, the V gene TRBV24-1, with D possibly being TRBD1 (5 bases). Germline loops: CDR1 KGHDR, CDR2 SFDVKD. The V and J ends lost 7 bases and 0 bases respectively, with 11 bases between them. The CDR3 contains 14 residues. The CDR3 coding sequence is TGTGCCACCAGCGACAGCAGTTACCAAGAGACCCAGTACTTC. This gives the protein CATSDSSYQETQYF.

The chain carries TRBV2 and TRBJ2-7; 8 nucleotides agree with TRBD2. V shed 2 bases, J shed 5 bases, and the junction held 5 bases outside the gene matches. The CDR3 loop spans 14 amino acids. The germline CDR1 and CDR2 sequences are SNHLY and FYNNEI. DNA for the CDR3: TGTGCCAGCAGTGAATCGGGAGGGCCCCACGAGCAGTACTTC. Its protein is CASSESGGPHEQYF.

The chain combines TRBV5-1 with TRBJ2-1, with TRBD2 matching 7 bases. V lost 4 bases, J lost 7 bases, and 2 bases stayed unmatched. Germline values: CDR1 SGHRS, CDR2 YFSETQ. The CDR3 is 12 residues long. CDR3 DNA sequence: TGCGCCAGCAGCCAAGCGGGGAATGAGCAGTTCTTC. Encoded protein: CASSQAGNEQFF.

The rearrangement joins TRBV4-1 to TRBJ1-1; no clear D gene. V lost 7 bases to trimming and J lost 0 bases, with 9 bases between them. The germline V gene has CDR1 MGHRA and CDR2 YSYEKL. This CDR3 has 13 amino acids. The CDR3 DNA reads TGCGCCAGCAAATTCACCATGAACACTGAAGCTTTCTTT. Translating it yields CASKFTMNTEAFF.

This clone was detected once. The V call is TRBV25-1, the J call TRBJ1-6; weak D call: TRBD1 (6 bases). This CDR3 is 17 amino acids long. Trimming shortened V by 6 bases and J by 3 bases, and 18 bases separated the two germline ends. The germline CDR1 and CDR2 sequences are MGHDK and SYGVNS. DNA for the CDR3: TGTGCCAGCAGCATAGGGCCCGGACAGTTCTATAATTCACCCCTCCACTTT. It codes for CASSIGPGQFYNSPLHF.

This clone has more than one count but fewer than ten. The rearrangement links TRBV5-1 to TRBJ1-2; D gene uncertain. Trimming removed 4 bases at V and 5 bases at J, with 9 bases between. This CDR3 comprises 12 residues. Germline values: CDR1 SGHRS, CDR2 YFSETQ. CDR3 region: CASSRDRYGYTF. CDR3 DNA: TGCGCCAGCAGCAGGGATAGGTATGGCTACACCTTC.

This chain links TRBV4-3 with TRBJ2-7; D is perhaps TRBD2 (5 bases). The V end was cut by 0 bases, the J end by 4 bases, with 13 bases between. This CDR3 has 15 residues. The germline gives CDR1 LGHNA, CDR2 YSLEER. The CDR3 region is CASSQDFPAVYEQYF. CDR3 bases: TGCGCCAGCAGCCAAGATTTTCCAGCGGTGTACGAGCAGTACTTC.

The V call is TRBV28, the J call TRBJ2-1; TRBD1 might be the D (5 bases). The CDR3 runs to 14 residues. V lost 1 base to trimming and J lost 7 bases, with 11 bases between them. Germline CDR1 is MDHEN and CDR2 is SYDVKM. Here the CDR3 reads CASSLLMGRNEQFF. In nucleotides, the CDR3 is TGTGCCAGCAGTTTATTGATGGGGCGGAATGAGCAGTTCTTC.

V gene TRBV6-2 or TRBV6-3 combines with J gene TRBJ1-1, with no clear D. The CDR3 consists of 13 residues. V dropped 5 bases and J dropped 0 bases, with 7 bases sitting between them. Germline CDR1 reads MNHEY; CDR2 reads SVGEGT. DNA for the CDR3: TGTGCCAGCAGTCCCGTGGTGAACACTGAAGCTTTCTTT. The encoded protein is CASSPVVNTEAFF.

The chain couples TRBV19 to TRBJ2-7; TRBD1 matches 9 bases. The germline gives CDR1 LNHDA, CDR2 SQIVND (reference sequence). This CDR3 has 14 amino acids. The trim removed 6 bases at V and 4 bases at J, leaving 7 bases unmatched. The CDR3 sequence is CASSRDRESYEQYF. CDR3 bases: TGTGCCAGTAGCCGGGACAGGGAGAGTTACGAGCAGTACTTC.

This clone was seen more than once but under ten times. The V call is TRBV4-2, the J call TRBJ2-2; D gene ambiguous. Germline V gene sequence: CDR1 LGHNA, CDR2 YNFKEQ. The CDR3 loop spans 17 amino acids. Trimming shortened V by 6 bases and J by 2 bases, and 19 bases separated the two germline ends. The CDR3 region has the DNA TGTGCCAGCAGTACACACCCTAACCCACTAAACACCGGGGAGCTGTTTTTT. Residues: CASSTHPNPLNTGELFF.

The chain recombines TRBV5-1 with TRBJ1-4; D unclear. The CDR3 is 16 amino acids. Germline V CDR1 and CDR2: SGHRS, YFSETQ. Trimming took 4 bases from V and 4 from J, leaving 17 bases between them. The CDR3 coding sequence is TGCGCCAGCAGCGTACGCGGGCCGGGATTTAATGAAAAACTGTTTTTT. This translates into CASSVRGPGFNEKLFF.

The chain combines TRBV30 with TRBJ1-1; weak D call: TRBD1 (6 bases). With 5 bases removed from V and 0 bases from J, the gap between germline ends came to 7 bases. Per the germline V gene, CDR1 is GTSNPN and CDR2 is SVGIG (reference sequence). The CDR3 is 12 residues long. This CDR3 reads CAWQGMNTEAFF. The CDR3 bases are TGTGCCTGGCAGGGGATGAACACTGAAGCTTTCTTT. The full variable domain, rest sourced from reference TRBV30 and TRBJ1-1, is SQTIHQWPATLVQPVGSPLSLECTVEGTSNPNLYWYRQAAGRGLQLLFYSVGIGQISSEVPQNLSASRPQDRQFILSSKKLLLSDSGFYLCAWQGMNTEAFFGQGTRLTVV.

The chain employs TRBV5-1 and TRBJ2-3, with D tentatively TRBD1 or TRBD2 (5 bases each). CDR3 length: 15 residues. V shed 0 bases and J shed 2 bases, with 10 bases lying between them. From germline, CDR1 is SGHRS and CDR2 YFSETQ. CDR3 loop: CASSLVRGSTDTQYF. In nucleotides, the CDR3 is TGCGCCAGCAGCTTGGTGAGGGGTTCCACAGATACGCAGTATTTT.

The rearrangement uses TRBV12-3 or TRBV12-4 and TRBJ2-1; TRBD1 matches at 8 bases. This CDR3 is built from 13 residues. The ends lost 3 bases at V and 7 bases at J; junction bases unmatched: 2. CDR3 loop: CASSFRGRNEQFF. DNA of the CDR3: TGTGCCAGCAGTTTCAGGGGGCGAAATGAGCAGTTCTTC.

The V and J genes are TRBV6-1 and TRBJ1-4, with 8 bases matching TRBD1. This CDR3 contains 16 residues. Germline V CDR1 and CDR2: MNHNS, SASEGT. Trimming at V came to 0 bases and at J to 6 bases, leaving 6 bases not matched to a gene. The CDR3 region is CASSEAKRTGYEKLFF. In nucleotides, the CDR3 is TGTGCCAGCAGTGAAGCGAAAAGGACAGGGTATGAAAAACTGTTTTTT.

This chain connects TRBV11-2 to TRBJ2-1; 8 bases are shared with TRBD2. Trimming removed 5 bases from V and 6 bases from J; junction bases left unmatched: 9. The germline V gene encodes CDR1 SGHAT and CDR2 FQNNGV. The length of the CDR3 is 15 residues. The CDR3 spells CASSPQREFGNEQFF. CDR3 bases: TGTGCCAGCAGCCCCCAGCGGGAGTTCGGCAATGAGCAGTTCTTC.

J is TRBJ2-7 and V is TRBV19; a possible D gene is TRBD1 (5 bases). The CDR3 consists of 14 residues. Trimming shortened V by 2 bases and J by 3 bases, and 11 bases separated the two germline ends. Germline-derived CDR1 and CDR2 are LNHDA and SQIVND (reference sequence). The CDR3 spells CASSINRQSYEQYF. The CDR3 DNA reads as TGTGCCAGTAGTATAAATCGACAGAGCTACGAGCAGTACTTC.

This clone was counted a single time. The genes are TRBV25-1 and TRBJ2-7, with D hard to call. V was cut by 4 bases and J by 3 bases, with 4 bases left in between. The CDR3 totals 11 residues. Germline V lookup: CDR1 MGHDK, CDR2 SYGVNS. The CDR3 DNA follows: TGTGCCAGCAGTGTCCTCTACGAGCAGTACTTC. Translating gives CASSVLYEQYF.

The rearrangement uses TRBV9 and TRBJ2-1; 7 bases are shared with TRBD2. V lost 4 bases, J lost 2 bases, and 12 bases stayed unmatched. Germline CDR1 SGDLS, CDR2 YYNGEE. The CDR3 spans 17 residues. CDR3 region: CASSPLGGGPPYNEQFF. The CDR3 DNA is TGTGCCAGCAGCCCCCTTGGGGGAGGGCCTCCCTACAATGAGCAGTTCTTC.

This clone was observed a few times. The chain recombines TRBV5-6 with TRBJ1-2; D perhaps matches TRBD1 (6 bases). From germline, CDR1 is SGHDT and CDR2 YYEEEE. The CDR3 has 14 amino acids. With 0 bases removed from V and 4 bases from J, the gap between germline ends came to 10 bases. CDR3 sequence reads: CASSLVTGFYGYTF. The CDR3 nucleotides read TGTGCCAGCAGCTTGGTTACAGGGTTCTATGGCTACACCTTC.

The chain has TRBV28 and TRBJ2-7; no reliable D call. This CDR3 contains 15 residues. Germline V gene lookup returns CDR1 MDHEN and CDR2 SYDVKM. The V and J ends lost 7 bases and 6 bases respectively, with 22 bases between them. This CDR3 is CASTKTWTAVGEQYF. The CDR3 nucleotides are TGTGCCAGCACCAAAACTTGGACGGCGGTCGGCGAGCAGTACTTC.

This chain links TRBV5-1 with TRBJ2-7; 8 bases match TRBD1. Germline V CDR1 and CDR2: SGHRS, YFSETQ. The V and J ends lost 0 bases and 0 bases, in that order; junction bases with no gene match: 5. CDR3 size: 16 residues. The CDR3: CASSLGDRIVSYEQYF. In nucleotides, the CDR3 is TGCGCCAGCAGCTTGGGGGACAGGATCGTCTCCTACGAGCAGTACTTC. Using reference TRBV5-1 and TRBJ2-7 for the parts outside the CDR3, the full variable domain is KAGVTQTPRYLIKTRGQQVTLSCSPISGHRSVSWYQQTPGQGLQFLFEYFSETQRNKGNFPGRFSGRQFSNSRSEMNVSTLELGDSALYLCASSLGDRIVSYEQYFGPGTRLTVT.

V gene TRBV19 combines with J gene TRBJ1-5; no clear D gene. Trimming removed 1 base from V and 6 bases from J, with 1 base in between. The germline V gene encodes CDR1 LNHDA and CDR2 SQIVND (reference sequence). The CDR3 contains 11 residues. In DNA, the CDR3 is TGTGCCAGTAGTATAGGTCAGCCCCAGCATTTT. It translates to CASSIGQPQHF.

CDR3 coding DNA: TGTGCCAGCACCAGGGGGAATCCCACCGGGGAGCTGTTTTTT. Translated, it gives CASTRGNPTGELFF. The rearrangement joins TRBV6-5 to TRBJ2-2; 7 bases fit TRBD1. The CDR3 totals 14 residues. Germline assignment: CDR1 MNHEY and CDR2 SVGAGI. With V trimmed by 7 bases and J by 4 bases, 6 bases remained unmatched.

The chain joins TRBV5-4 to TRBJ1-4, with 9 bases that match TRBD1. This CDR3 contains 14 residues. In germline, CDR1 is SGHNT, CDR2 YYREEE (reference sequence). J lost 4 bases, V lost 3 bases, and 1 base had no gene match. CDR3 DNA: TGTGCCAGCAGCTCGACAGGGGGTAATGAAAAACTGTTTTTT. Encoded protein: CASSSTGGNEKLFF.